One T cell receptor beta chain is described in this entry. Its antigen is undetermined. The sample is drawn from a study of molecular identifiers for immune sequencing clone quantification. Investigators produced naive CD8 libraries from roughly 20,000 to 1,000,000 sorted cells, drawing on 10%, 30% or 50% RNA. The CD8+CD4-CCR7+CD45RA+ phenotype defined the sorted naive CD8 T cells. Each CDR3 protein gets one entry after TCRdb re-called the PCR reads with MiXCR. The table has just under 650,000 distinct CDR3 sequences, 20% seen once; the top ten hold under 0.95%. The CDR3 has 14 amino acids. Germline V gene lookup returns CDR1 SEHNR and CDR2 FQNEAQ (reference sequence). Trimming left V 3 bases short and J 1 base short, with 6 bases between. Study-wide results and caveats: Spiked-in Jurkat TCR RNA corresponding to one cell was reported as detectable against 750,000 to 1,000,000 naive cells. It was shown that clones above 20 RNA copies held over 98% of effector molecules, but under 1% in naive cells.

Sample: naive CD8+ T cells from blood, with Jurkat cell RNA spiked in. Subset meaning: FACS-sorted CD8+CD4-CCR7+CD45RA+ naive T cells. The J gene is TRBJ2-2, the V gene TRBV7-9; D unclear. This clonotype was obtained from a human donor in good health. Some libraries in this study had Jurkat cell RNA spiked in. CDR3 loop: CASSFPGNTGELFF. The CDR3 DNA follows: TGTGCCAGCAGCTTCCCGGGGAACACCGGGGAGCTGTTTTTT. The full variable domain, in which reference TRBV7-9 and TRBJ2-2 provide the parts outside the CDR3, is DTGVSQNPRHKITKRGQNVTFRCDPISEHNRLYWYRQTLGQGPEFLTYFQNEAQLEKSRLLSDRFSAERPKGSFSTLEIQRTEQGDSAMYLCASSFPGNTGELFFGEGSRLTVL.